The 9 T cell receptor beta chains presented below share a single source sample, sequenced in a study of regulatory T cells in long-lasting Graves disease. This sample's time point: newly diagnosed GD, antithyroid drugs for less than 3 months. There was RNA extracted from PBMCs, and the TCR library was made from it. Building of the TCR beta libraries involved iRepertoire HTBI primers and Arm-PCR of CDR3 regions. One entry per CDR3 protein, called by TCRdb with MiXCR from the multiplex PCR reads. The sample has about 220,000 distinct CDR3 sequences; around a fifth are singletons. The data also belong to a second study, concerning T cells in Graves' hyperthyroidism and ophthalmopathy.

The sample here was peripheral blood mononuclear cells (PBMCs), taken at new diagnosis, from a patient treated with antithyroid drugs. These receptors were collected from a young woman with Graves disease.

There are many counts of this clonotype. The chain combines TRBV30 with TRBJ1-4; 7 bases are shared with TRBD1. In germline, CDR1 is GTSNPN, CDR2 SVGIG (reference sequence). This CDR3 contains 13 residues. With V trimmed by 3 bases and J by 6 bases, 4 bases remained unmatched. The CDR3 coding sequence is TGTGCCTGGAGCAGGGGGTTTGATGAAAAACTGTTTTTT. Translated, it gives CAWSRGFDEKLFF.

There are many counts of this clonotype. The gene calls are TRBV28 and TRBJ1-2; 12 bases line up with TRBD1. CDR3 length: 14 residues. The V gene end was trimmed by 7 bases and the J gene end by 6 bases; junction bases not matched to a gene: 6. Looked up from germline, CDR1 is MDHEN and CDR2 is SYDVKM. This CDR3 is CASNSGTGGDGYTF. Written as DNA, the CDR3 is TGTGCCAGCAACTCCGGGACAGGGGGCGATGGCTACACCTTC.

This clonotype was picked up many times. V and J are TRBV2 and TRBJ1-4, with TRBD1 as a possible D gene (5 bases). The CDR3 spans 14 residues. The germline CDR1 and CDR2 sequences are SNHLY and FYNNEI. V dropped 2 bases and J dropped 8 bases, with 12 bases sitting between them. The CDR3 DNA sequence: TGTGCCAGCAGTGAAACGGACAAAGGAGAAAAACTGTTTTTT. As protein: CASSETDKGEKLFF.

This clonotype was seen repeatedly, ten times or more. This chain connects TRBV4-1 to TRBJ1-5, with D maybe TRBD1 (5 bases). Trimming took off 1 base at V and 4 bases at J, with 11 bases between the two ends. In germline, CDR1 is MGHRA, CDR2 YSYEKL. The CDR3 contains 15 residues. The DNA of the CDR3 is TGCGCCAGCAGCCAAGGGGACGTTATTAATCAGCCCCAGCATTTT. The encoded protein is CASSQGDVINQPQHF.

This clonotype was seen many times. V and J are TRBV20-1 and TRBJ2-2; D may be TRBD1 (5 bases). V dropped 5 bases and J dropped 0 bases, with 13 bases sitting between them. The V gene's germline CDR1 is DFQATT and CDR2 SNEGSKA (reference sequence). The CDR3 runs 15 residues. The chain's CDR3 is CSASYDRSNTGELFF. The CDR3 DNA reads TGCAGTGCTTCATACGACAGATCGAACACCGGGGAGCTGTTTTTT.

This clonotype has ten or more counts. This chain links TRBV12-3 or TRBV12-4 with TRBJ1-1, with D maybe TRBD1 (5 bases). The CDR3 length is 12 residues. V shed 3 bases and J shed 8 bases, with 10 bases lying between them. CDR3 DNA: TGTGCCAGCAGTTTCTTGGGACCAGAAGCTTTCTTT. Protein product: CASSFLGPEAFF.

This clonotype showed up many times. The chain carries TRBV5-1 and TRBJ1-5; D perhaps matches TRBD1 (5 bases). Looked up from germline, CDR1 is SGHRS and CDR2 is YFSETQ. This CDR3 has 15 residues. Trimming pared 3 bases from V and 2 bases from J, leaving 12 bases between. The CDR3 DNA reads as TGCGCCAGCAGCTCGGGACCTAGGGGCAATCAGCCCCAGCATTTT. As protein: CASSSGPRGNQPQHF.

This clonotype appeared many times. This sequence joins TRBV2 and TRBJ2-7, with D tentatively TRBD1 (7 bases). V lost 3 bases to trimming and J lost 7 bases, with 19 bases between them. Germline-derived CDR1 and CDR2 are SNHLY and FYNNEI. The CDR3 is made up of 15 amino acids. CDR3 DNA sequence: TGTGCCAGCAGTGACGGGCAGGGGGGAAAGTGGGAGCAGTACTTC. Protein: CASSDGQGGKWEQYF.

V usage is TRBV28 and J usage is TRBJ1-5, with 11 bases aligning to TRBD1. There are 15 residues in the CDR3. The V and J ends lost 7 bases and 4 bases, in that order; junction bases with no gene match: 6. Germline assignment: CDR1 MDHEN and CDR2 SYDVKM. CDR3 protein: CASTLDRGRNQPQHF. CDR3 coding DNA: TGTGCCAGCACCTTGGACAGGGGGCGAAATCAGCCCCAGCATTTT.